These 3 T cell receptor beta chains were sequenced from one sample in a study of CD8 T cells in Susac syndrome. When the RNA was reverse transcribed, random hexamers were used with an input of roughly 0.45 to 1 ug. One entry per CDR3 protein, called by TCRdb with MiXCR from the immunoSEQ multiplex PCR reads. The table includes about 81,000 distinct CDR3 sequences, approximately 95% detected once. Sequenced material: CD8+ T cells from PBMCs. The receptors shown here come from a human donor with Susac syndrome.

The chain recombines TRBV5-1 with TRBJ2-4; possible D gene TRBD2, 5 bases. Germline lookup yields CDR1 SGHRS and CDR2 YFSETQ. V was cut by 4 bases and J by 6 bases, with 14 bases left in between. The CDR3 extends over 14 amino acids. The CDR3 nucleotides are TGCGCCAGCAGCCCGGAGGATACGGGAAACATTCAGTACTTC. It is translated as CASSPEDTGNIQYF. The complete variable domain, with remaining parts taken from reference TRBV5-1 and TRBJ2-4, reads KAGVTQTPRYLIKTRGQQVTLSCSPISGHRSVSWYQQTPGQGLQFLFEYFSETQRNKGNFPGRFSGRQFSNSRSEMNVSTLELGDSALYLCASSPEDTGNIQYFGAGTRLSVL.

This chain uses TRBV7-9 with TRBJ2-1, with 13 positions matching TRBD2. Germline CDR1 SEHNR, CDR2 FQNEAQ (reference sequence). The CDR3 loop spans 15 amino acids. With V trimmed by 5 bases and J by 5 bases, 3 bases remained unmatched. CDR3 amino acids: CASSLTSGGDNEQFF. For the CDR3, the DNA is TGTGCCAGCAGCCTAACTAGCGGGGGGGACAATGAGCAGTTCTTC.

The rearrangement links TRBV9 to TRBJ2-1; possible D gene TRBD2, 5 bases. The V end lost 3 bases, the J end lost 10 bases, and 14 bases lay between the germline ends. Germline lookup yields CDR1 SGDLS and CDR2 YYNGEE. This CDR3 has 13 residues. The CDR3 here is CASSASGVPEQFF. The CDR3 DNA reads TGTGCCAGCAGCGCGTCCGGGGTGCCCGAGCAGTTCTTC.